The clone carrying this T cell receptor beta chain occurred many times. The germline CDR1 and CDR2 sequences are SGHVS and FNYEAQ. CDR3 length equals 15 residues. Trimming stripped 1 base from V and 4 bases from J, with 11 bases between. These data belong to a study of CD8+CD57+ T cells in acquired aplastic anemia. Both TCR beta VDJ combination and CDR3 sequence profiling were carried out. Genomic DNA was the template for this profiling. Via MiXCR, TCRdb re-called the reads, giving one row per CDR3 protein. The sample carries about 110,000 distinct CDR3 sequences, around 50% recorded once. The sample consisted of sorted CD4+, CD8+, or CD8+CD57+ T cells (not recorded which) from PBMCs. This rearrangement joins TRBV7-6 to TRBJ2-1; perhaps TRBD1 as D (6 bases). The TCR originated in a human donor in good health, serving as a control. CDR3 DNA: TGTGCCAGCAGCTTAGATCGGACAGTATACAATGAGCAGTTCTTC. Translating it yields CASSLDRTVYNEQFF.